This TCR beta chain was recovered during a study of blood T cell repertoires in COVID-19. The overall study: The cDNA or gDNA used as material had been derived from T cells, B-cell-depleted T cells, or PBMCs.

This CDR3 has 13 amino acids. Unmatched junction bases numbered 4, after V lost 5 bases and J lost 5 bases. Germline CDR1 reads LNHDA; CDR2 reads SQIVND (reference sequence). As processed by the authors: Counts of nucleated cells, estimated from reference gene primer amplification, were obtained. Libraries were prepared by immunoSEQ multiplex PCR; TCRdb keeps only in-frame clonotypes and omits some of them. Clone size and V and J calls were adopted from that table, with D and trimming inferred from the DNA. The repertoire holds 300,000 to 400,000 clones, with around 91% as singletons. This chain connects TRBV19 to TRBJ2-5, with TRBD1 matching over 8 bases. This clonotype originated in a woman aged 18-30 years who had recovered from COVID-19. Sequenced sample: peripheral blood. The CDR3 DNA sequence: TGTGCCAGTAGTCAGGGGGCACGGGAGACCCAGTACTTC. The encoded protein is CASSQGARETQYF. Full variable domain (outside the CDR3, taken from reference TRBV19 and TRBJ2-5): DGGITQSPKYLFRKEGQNVTLSCEQNLNHDAMYWYRQDPGQGLRLIYYSQIVNDFQKGDIAEGYSVSREKKESFPLTVTSAQKNPTAFYLCASSQGARETQYFGPGTRLLVL.